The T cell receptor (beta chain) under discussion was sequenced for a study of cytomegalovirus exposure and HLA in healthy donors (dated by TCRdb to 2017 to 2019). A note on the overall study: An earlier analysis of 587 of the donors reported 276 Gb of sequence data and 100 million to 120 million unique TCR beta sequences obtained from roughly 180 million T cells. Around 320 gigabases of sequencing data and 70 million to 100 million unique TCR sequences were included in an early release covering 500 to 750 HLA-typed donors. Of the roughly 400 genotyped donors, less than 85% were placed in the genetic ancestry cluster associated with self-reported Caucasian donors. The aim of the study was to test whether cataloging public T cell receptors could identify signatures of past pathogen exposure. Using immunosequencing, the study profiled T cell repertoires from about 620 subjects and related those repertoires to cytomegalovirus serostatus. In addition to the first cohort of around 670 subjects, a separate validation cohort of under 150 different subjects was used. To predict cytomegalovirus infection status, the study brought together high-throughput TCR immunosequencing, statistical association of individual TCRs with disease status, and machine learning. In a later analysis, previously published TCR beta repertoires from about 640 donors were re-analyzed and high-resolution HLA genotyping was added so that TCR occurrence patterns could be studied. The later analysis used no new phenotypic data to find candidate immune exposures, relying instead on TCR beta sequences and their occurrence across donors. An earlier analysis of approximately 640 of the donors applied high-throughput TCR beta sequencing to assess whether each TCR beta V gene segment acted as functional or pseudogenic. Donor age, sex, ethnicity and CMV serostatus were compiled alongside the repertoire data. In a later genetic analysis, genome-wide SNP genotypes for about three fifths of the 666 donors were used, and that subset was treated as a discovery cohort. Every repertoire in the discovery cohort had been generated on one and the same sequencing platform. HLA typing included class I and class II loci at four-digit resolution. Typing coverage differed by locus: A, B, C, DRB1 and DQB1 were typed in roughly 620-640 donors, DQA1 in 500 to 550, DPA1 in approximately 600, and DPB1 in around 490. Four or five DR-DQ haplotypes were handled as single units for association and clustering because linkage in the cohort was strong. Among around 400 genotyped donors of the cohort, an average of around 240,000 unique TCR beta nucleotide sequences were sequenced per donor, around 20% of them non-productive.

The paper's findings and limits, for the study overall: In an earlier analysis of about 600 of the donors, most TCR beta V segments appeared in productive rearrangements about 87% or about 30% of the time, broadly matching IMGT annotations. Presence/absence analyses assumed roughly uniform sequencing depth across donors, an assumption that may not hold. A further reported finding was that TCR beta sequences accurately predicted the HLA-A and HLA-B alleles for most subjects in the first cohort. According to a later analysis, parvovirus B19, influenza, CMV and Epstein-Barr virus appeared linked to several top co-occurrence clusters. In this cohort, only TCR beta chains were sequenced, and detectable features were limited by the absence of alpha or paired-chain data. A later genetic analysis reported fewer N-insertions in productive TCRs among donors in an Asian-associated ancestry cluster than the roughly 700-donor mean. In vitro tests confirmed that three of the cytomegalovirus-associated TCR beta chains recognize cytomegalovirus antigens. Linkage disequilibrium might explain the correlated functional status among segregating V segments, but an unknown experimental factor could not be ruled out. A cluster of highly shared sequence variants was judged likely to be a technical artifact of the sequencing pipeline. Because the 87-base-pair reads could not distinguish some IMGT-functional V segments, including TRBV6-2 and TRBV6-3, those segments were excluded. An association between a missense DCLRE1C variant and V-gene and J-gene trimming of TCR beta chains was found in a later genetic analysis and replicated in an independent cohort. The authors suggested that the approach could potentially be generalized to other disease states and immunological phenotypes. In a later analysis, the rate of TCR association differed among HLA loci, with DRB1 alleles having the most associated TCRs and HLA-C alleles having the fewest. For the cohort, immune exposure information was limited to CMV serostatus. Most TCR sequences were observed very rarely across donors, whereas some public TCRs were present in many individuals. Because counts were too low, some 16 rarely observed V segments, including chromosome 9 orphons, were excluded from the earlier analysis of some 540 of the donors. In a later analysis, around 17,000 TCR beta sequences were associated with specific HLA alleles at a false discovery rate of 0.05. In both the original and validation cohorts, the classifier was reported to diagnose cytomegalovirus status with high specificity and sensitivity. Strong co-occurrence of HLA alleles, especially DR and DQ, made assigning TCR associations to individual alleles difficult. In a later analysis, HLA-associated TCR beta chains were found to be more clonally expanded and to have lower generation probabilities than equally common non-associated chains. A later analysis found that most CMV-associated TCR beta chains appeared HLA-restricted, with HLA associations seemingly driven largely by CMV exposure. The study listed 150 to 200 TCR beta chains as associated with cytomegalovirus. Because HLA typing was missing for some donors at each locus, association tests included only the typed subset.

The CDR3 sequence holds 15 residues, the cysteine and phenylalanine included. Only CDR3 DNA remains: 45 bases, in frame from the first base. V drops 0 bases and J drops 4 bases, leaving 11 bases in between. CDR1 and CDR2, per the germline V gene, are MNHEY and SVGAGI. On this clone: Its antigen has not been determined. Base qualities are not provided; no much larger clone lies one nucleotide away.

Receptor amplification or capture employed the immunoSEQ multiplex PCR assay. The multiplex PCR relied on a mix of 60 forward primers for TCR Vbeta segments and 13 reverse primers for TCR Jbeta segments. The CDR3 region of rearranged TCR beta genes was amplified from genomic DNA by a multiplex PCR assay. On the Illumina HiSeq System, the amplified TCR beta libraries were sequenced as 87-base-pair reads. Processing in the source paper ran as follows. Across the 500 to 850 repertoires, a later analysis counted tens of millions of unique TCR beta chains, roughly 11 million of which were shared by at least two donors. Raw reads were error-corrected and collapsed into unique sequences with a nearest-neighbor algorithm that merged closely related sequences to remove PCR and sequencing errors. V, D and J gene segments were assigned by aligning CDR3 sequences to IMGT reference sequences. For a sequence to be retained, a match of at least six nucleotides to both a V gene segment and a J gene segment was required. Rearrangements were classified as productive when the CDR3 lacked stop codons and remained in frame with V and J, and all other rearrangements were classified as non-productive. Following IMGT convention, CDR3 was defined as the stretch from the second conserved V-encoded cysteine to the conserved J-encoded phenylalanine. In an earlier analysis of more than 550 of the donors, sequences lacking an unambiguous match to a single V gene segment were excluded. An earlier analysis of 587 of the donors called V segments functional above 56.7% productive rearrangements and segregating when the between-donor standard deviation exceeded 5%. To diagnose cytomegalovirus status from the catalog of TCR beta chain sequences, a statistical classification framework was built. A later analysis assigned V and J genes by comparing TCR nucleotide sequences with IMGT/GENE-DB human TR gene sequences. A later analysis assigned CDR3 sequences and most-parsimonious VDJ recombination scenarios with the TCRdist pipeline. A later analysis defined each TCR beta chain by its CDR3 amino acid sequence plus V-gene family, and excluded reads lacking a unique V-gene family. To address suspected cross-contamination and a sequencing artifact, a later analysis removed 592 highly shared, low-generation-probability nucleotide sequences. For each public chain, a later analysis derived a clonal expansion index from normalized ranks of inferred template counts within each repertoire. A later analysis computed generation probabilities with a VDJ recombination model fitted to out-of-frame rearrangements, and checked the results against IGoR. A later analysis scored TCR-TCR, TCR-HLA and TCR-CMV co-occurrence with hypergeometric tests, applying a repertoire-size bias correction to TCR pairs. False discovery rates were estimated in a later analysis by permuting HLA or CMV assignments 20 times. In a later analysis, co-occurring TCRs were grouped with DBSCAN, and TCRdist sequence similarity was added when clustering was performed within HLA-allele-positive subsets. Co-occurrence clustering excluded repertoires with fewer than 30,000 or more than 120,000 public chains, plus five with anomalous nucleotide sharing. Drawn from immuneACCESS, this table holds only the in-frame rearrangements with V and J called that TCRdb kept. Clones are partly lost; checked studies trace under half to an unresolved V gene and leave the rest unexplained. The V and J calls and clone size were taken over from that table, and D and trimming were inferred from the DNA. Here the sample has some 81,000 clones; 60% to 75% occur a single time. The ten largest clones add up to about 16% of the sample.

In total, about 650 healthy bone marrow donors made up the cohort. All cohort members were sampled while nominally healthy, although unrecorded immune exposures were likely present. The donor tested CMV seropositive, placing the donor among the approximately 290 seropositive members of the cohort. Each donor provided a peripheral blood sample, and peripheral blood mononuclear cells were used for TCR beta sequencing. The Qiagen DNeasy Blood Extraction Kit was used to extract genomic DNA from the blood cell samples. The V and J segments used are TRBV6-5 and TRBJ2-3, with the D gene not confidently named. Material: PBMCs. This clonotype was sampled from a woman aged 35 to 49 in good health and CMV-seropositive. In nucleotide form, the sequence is TGTGCCAGCAGTTACTCGGCACAAACGTCAGATACGCAGTATTTT. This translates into CASSYSAQTSDTQYF.